This T cell receptor beta chain was profiled in a study of shared clonotypes between healthy human individuals. Study overall: CD8 memory received one plate per donor, CD8 naive two, CD4 memory three and CD4 naive three.

This clone occurred once. The table came from immunoSEQ multiplex PCR; TCRdb's copy has only in-frame clones and leaves some out. The table records approximately 980,000 clones, 60% to 85% of them present only once. Naive CD4+ cells were CD45RA-selected; the remaining cells were memory. The receptor was isolated from a young man in good health. The sequenced material came from memory CD4+ T cells sorted from blood. Subset denoted: CD45RA-negative fraction.

The CDR3 reads CASSGQGASIDGYTF. CDR3 bases: TGTGCCAGCAGTGGACAGGGGGCGTCGATCGATGGCTACACCTTC. This rearrangement joins TRBV2 to TRBJ1-2; 10 bases are shared with TRBD1. The V gene end was trimmed by 4 bases and the J gene end by 6 bases; junction bases not matched to a gene: 8. Germline V lookup: CDR1 SNHLY, CDR2 FYNNEI. The CDR3 runs to 15 residues. The variable domain in full, with the rest retrieved from reference TRBV2 and TRBJ1-2, is EPEVTQTPSHQVTQMGQEVILRCVPISNHLYFYWYRQILGQKVEFLVSFYNNEISEKSEIFDDQFSVERPDGSNFTLKIRSTKLEDSAMYFCASSGQGASIDGYTFGSGTRLTVV.